Presented here are 14 T cell receptor beta chains from one specimen sequenced in a study of spatial heterogeneity in lung cancer. Time point noted: sample taken at primary tumor resection. TCRdb analysed the 5' RACE reads with MiXCR anew, one entry per CDR3 protein. This table holds around 95,000 distinct CDR3 sequences, about 4.6% found once. General observations from the study: The study found that expanded intratumoral alpha and beta TCR counts tracked tumor mutation counts.

What these receptors recognize is not known. The sample was lung tumor tissue, taken at surgery. Source of these receptors: a male donor with early-stage non-small cell lung cancer.

This clonotype was seen only a few times. CDR3 in amino acids: CASSTTPRGTVYQETQYF. The CDR3 nucleotides read TGCGCCAGCAGCACCACCCCTAGGGGGACAGTGTACCAAGAGACCCAGTACTTC. This chain connects TRBV4-1 to TRBJ2-5; 7 bases line up with TRBD1. Per the germline V gene, CDR1 is MGHRA and CDR2 is YSYEKL. This CDR3 has 18 residues. Germline trimming cut 5 bases from V and 0 bases from J; bases unmatched to any gene: 15.

The sample holds many counts of this clonotype. This rearrangement joins TRBV6-1 to TRBJ2-1, with TRBD2 matching 8 bases. The germline V gene encodes CDR1 MNHNS and CDR2 SASEGT. The CDR3 is 12 residues long. The J segment lost 10 bases and the V segment lost 4 bases, leaving 3 bases of the junction unmatched. The CDR3 DNA follows: TGTGCCAGCAGTGTCGAGCGGGGGGAGCAGTTCTTC. Its translation: CASSVERGEQFF.

In this sample, this clonotype turned up many times. The rearrangement joins TRBV28 to TRBJ1-1; D gene ambiguous. The CDR3 consists of 14 residues. V was cut by 1 base and J by 5 bases, with 11 bases left in between. Germline V gene lookup returns CDR1 MDHEN and CDR2 SYDVKM. CDR3 nucleotide sequence: TGTGCCAGCAGTTTATCGGCGGGGATGACTGAAGCTTTCTTT. This sequence encodes CASSLSAGMTEAFF.

This clonotype was counted at least ten times. The chain employs TRBV15 and TRBJ2-5; D remains unclear. The CDR3 contains 15 residues. V was clipped by 2 bases and J by 9 bases, with 19 bases between them. CDR1 LNHNV and CDR2 YYDKDF come from the germline V gene (reference sequence). CDR3 loop: CATSRKENRIQAQYF. The CDR3 nucleotides read TGTGCCACCAGCAGAAAGGAAAACCGGATTCAGGCCCAGTACTTC.

This clonotype was detected a few times. V gene TRBV3-1 combines with J gene TRBJ2-7, with 7 bases matching TRBD1. CDR3 length equals 13 residues. Germline lookup yields CDR1 LGHDT and CDR2 YNNKEL (reference sequence). Trimming cost V 6 bases and J 7 bases; bases outside gene matches: 9. CDR3 residues: CASSGTAEGEQYF. The CDR3 DNA follows: TGTGCCAGCAGTGGGACAGCTGAGGGAGAGCAGTACTTC.

This clonotype was seen at least ten times. The chain links TRBV18 to TRBJ2-7, with D uncertain. The CDR3 is 13 amino acids. Germline V CDR1 and CDR2: KGHSH, LQKENI. Deletions cut 2 bases from V and 6 bases from J, with 11 bases between. The CDR3 sequence: CASSPGKESEQYF. CDR3 nucleotide sequence: TGTGCCAGCTCACCAGGGAAGGAGAGCGAGCAGTACTTC.

This clonotype was found many times. V gene TRBV5-1 combines with J gene TRBJ2-1; D is possibly TRBD1 or TRBD2 (5 bases each). CDR1 SGHRS and CDR2 YFSETQ come from the germline V gene. V lost 3 bases and J 1 base, leaving 14 bases between the germline ends. The CDR3 loop spans 16 amino acids. In DNA, the CDR3 is TGCGCCAGCAGCTCCGGGACGGCCGCATCCTACAATGAGCAGTTCTTC. It codes for CASSSGTAASYNEQFF.

This clonotype has at least ten counts. The CDR3 loop is CASSAHRATEAFF. CDR3 bases: TGTGCCAGCAGTGCTCACAGGGCCACTGAAGCTTTCTTT. This sequence joins TRBV27 and TRBJ1-1, with a tentative D call TRBD1 (6 bases). CDR3 length: 13 residues. V gave up 5 bases and J gave up 4 bases, with 11 bases separating them. The V gene's germline CDR1 is MNHEY and CDR2 SMNVEV (reference sequence).

This clonotype was seen more than once but under ten times. The V and J genes are TRBV10-3 and TRBJ1-2, with D uncertain. V was shortened by 6 bases and J by 7 bases, with 15 bases between the two germline ends. CDR1 and CDR2 (germline): ENHRY, SYGVKD. The CDR3 has 13 residues. The chain's CDR3 is CAISGDWGGGYTF. In DNA form, the CDR3 reads TGTGCCATCAGCGGGGATTGGGGTGGTGGCTACACCTTC.

This clonotype has ten or more counts. This rearrangement joins TRBV11-2 to TRBJ2-5, with TRBD1 matching 9 bases. Germline lookup yields CDR1 SGHAT and CDR2 FQNNGV. CDR3 length: 16 residues. V was clipped by 5 bases and J by 4 bases; unmatched bases: 11. In DNA form, the CDR3 reads TGTGCCAGCAGCCGCATGACTCCGGACAGGGGAGAGACCCAGTACTTC. Translating it yields CASSRMTPDRGETQYF.

Ten or more counts support this clonotype. This chain uses TRBV28 with TRBJ1-2, with 7 bases identical to TRBD1. Looked up from germline, CDR1 is MDHEN and CDR2 is SYDVKM. The CDR3 is made up of 15 amino acids. The V gene end was trimmed by 3 bases and the J gene end by 4 bases; junction bases not matched to a gene: 8. The CDR3, as DNA: TGTGCCAGCAGTTTTCATGACAGGGCTCTCTATGGCTACACCTTC. As protein: CASSFHDRALYGYTF.

The chain uses TRBV20-1 and TRBJ1-5; maybe TRBD1 (6 bases). Germline CDR1 reads DFQATT; CDR2 reads SNEGSKA (reference sequence). The CDR3 is 13 amino acids. Trimming removed 5 bases from V and 2 bases from J, with 10 bases in between. In DNA, the CDR3 is TGCAGTGCTTACAGGGTGGGCAATCAGCCCCAGCATTTT. Its translation is CSAYRVGNQPQHF.

This clonotype was picked up many times. V is TRBV6-1 and J is TRBJ2-2; D ambiguous. With 4 bases removed from V and 9 bases from J, the gap between germline ends came to 15 bases. Germline lookup yields CDR1 MNHNS and CDR2 SASEGT. The CDR3 consists of 14 residues. The CDR3 spells CASSAGWDPRELFF. CDR3 nucleotides: TGTGCCAGCAGTGCCGGATGGGATCCTCGGGAGCTGTTTTTT.

This clonotype was detected many times. CDR3 nucleotides: TGTGCCAGCAGTTGGGCAGGCGGGACCCCTGGGGACACTGAAGCTTTCTTT. It codes for CASSWAGGTPGDTEAFF. The J gene is TRBJ1-1, the V gene TRBV28; weak D call: TRBD1 (5 bases). V lost 4 bases and J 3 bases, leaving 21 bases between the germline ends. The CDR3 is 17 residues long. The germline V gene encodes CDR1 MDHEN and CDR2 SYDVKM.